This T cell receptor (beta chain) derives from a study of T cell responses to AZD1222 COVID-19 vaccine. Findings of the study overall: No day 14 peak samples; only post-peak repertoires were characterized. A mostly white British donor set with more females was recruited, and clonal diversity was possibly underestimated.

Points on this clone: What it binds is unknown.

The CDR3 is 17 residues long. After removal of 2 bases from V and 0 bases from J, the junction contained 4 bases not matched to a gene. Germline loops: CDR1 MNHEY, CDR2 SVGEGT. The data were produced by immunoSEQ multiplex PCR, yet TCRdb's version contains in-frame clones alone and is incomplete. The table shows more than 95,000 clones, with over 70% occurring only once. The sequence was obtained from an adult in good health. Sequenced material: peripheral blood, taken on day 0 of AZD1222 vaccination. V and J are TRBV6-2 or TRBV6-3 and TRBJ1-6, with 7 bases identical to TRBD1. The DNA of the CDR3 is TGTGCCAGCAGTTACCAGGACAGGAGCTCCTATAATTCACCCCTCCACTTT. It encodes CASSYQDRSSYNSPLHF.